The 2 T cell receptor beta chains below come from one sample, sequenced in a study of spatial heterogeneity in lung cancer. TCRdb analysed the 5' RACE reads with MiXCR anew, one entry per CDR3 protein. The data hold 7,600 or so distinct CDR3 sequences, with roughly 6.4% observed a single time. Time point noted: sample taken at primary tumor resection. Unsorted whole RNA of tumor, nontumor lung or frozen PBMC was sequenced. Sample: PBMCs, taken at surgery. Source of these receptors: a male donor with early-stage non-small cell lung cancer.

Many counts were recorded for this clonotype. As an off-target read in a library built for alpha chains, this beta chain has a frequency of little significance. Here the CDR3 DNA reads TGCAGTGTTTCTGGGGGCCAGCGCATCAACAATCAGCCCCAGCATTTT. The encoded protein is CSVSGGQRINNQPQHF. This chain connects TRBV20-1 to TRBJ1-5, with D perhaps matching TRBD1 (6 bases). This CDR3 is 16 amino acids long. Trimming took 7 bases from V and 3 from J, leaving 22 bases between them. Germline loops: CDR1 DFQATT, CDR2 SNEGSKA (reference sequence).

This clonotype was recorded many times. Little can be read into the size of this beta chain, an off-target read in a library designed for alpha chains. The CDR3 loop is CASSDVFGELFF. The CDR3 DNA sequence: TGTGCCAGCAGTGACGTTTTCGGGGAGCTGTTTTTT. The chain links TRBV6-4 to TRBJ2-2; unclear D gene. The V gene's germline CDR1 is MRHNA and CDR2 SNTAGT. The germline V and J ends were trimmed by 2 bases and 7 bases, with 5 bases remaining between them. The CDR3 length is 12 residues.